These 21 T cell receptor beta chains share one sample of origin, sequenced in a study of metastatic and nonmetastatic thyroid tumors. TCRdb re-processed the PCR reads through MiXCR. The profile shows 34,000 or so clones, about 20% of them singletons. Ahead of thyroid surgery, no patient had received treatment of any kind. The sequenced sample consisted of blood. These TCRs come from a female donor with papillary thyroid cancer or a benign thyroid nodule (not recorded which). Some clones in this sample may be carry-over from other donors' samples.

The J gene is TRBJ2-1, the V gene TRBV11-1, with a weak D call TRBD1 (5 bases). V lost 6 bases, J lost 10 bases, and 25 bases lay in between. The CDR3 is 16 residues long. The germline CDR1 and CDR2 sequences are SGHAT and FQDESV (reference sequence). The CDR3 bases are TGTGCCAGCAGATTGGGGCCCAGCTTTGAGTCCTACGAGCAGTTCTTC. Encoded protein: CASRLGPSFESYEQFF. The complete variable domain, with remaining parts taken from reference TRBV11-1 and TRBJ2-1, reads EAEVAQSPRYKITEKSQAVAFWCDPISGHATLYWYRQILGQGPELLVQFQDESVVDDSQLPKDRFSAERLKGVDSTLKIQPAELGDSAMYLCASRLGPSFESYEQFFGPGTRLTVL.

The table lists this clone with many counts. Distinct nucleotide sequences in the sample also encode this CDR3. The chain links TRBV5-8 to TRBJ1-1; D remains ambiguous. Looked up from germline, CDR1 is SGHTS and CDR2 is YDEGEE. This CDR3 is built from 13 residues. The ends were cut back, 0 bases at V and 4 bases at J, with 7 bases in the middle. CDR3 sequence reads: CASSLGRRTEAFF. In nucleotides, the CDR3 is TGTGCCAGCAGCTTGGGCAGGCGCACTGAAGCTTTCTTT.

This clone was recorded many times. V gene TRBV5-1 combines with J gene TRBJ2-1, with TRBD1 matching over 9 bases. The junction had 5 bases not matched to a gene; V was cut back by 0 bases and J by 7 bases. The CDR3 is 15 residues long. Germline V gives CDR1 SGHRS, CDR2 YFSETQ. The CDR3 reads CASSLGGQGFNEQFF. CDR3 nucleotide sequence: TGCGCCAGCAGCTTGGGGGGACAGGGATTTAATGAGCAGTTCTTC.

This chain uses TRBV20-1 with TRBJ2-7, with TRBD2 matching 12 bases. The ends lost 5 bases at V and 6 bases at J; junction bases unmatched: 5. CDR3 length: 13 amino acids. Per germline, CDR1 DFQATT and CDR2 SNEGSKA (reference sequence). CDR3 DNA: TGCAGTGCTCCCGGACTAGCGGGAAGCGAGCAGTACTTC. Protein: CSAPGLAGSEQYF.

This clone appeared many times. V is TRBV27 and J is TRBJ1-2, with unresolved D. Trimming pared 5 bases from V and 1 base from J, leaving 8 bases between. Germline loops: CDR1 MNHEY, CDR2 SMNVEV (reference sequence). The CDR3 is made up of 13 amino acids. The CDR3 reads CASSPDGNYGYTF. The CDR3 DNA follows: TGTGCCAGCAGTCCGGACGGTAACTATGGCTACACCTTC.

This clone showed up many times. This rearrangement joins TRBV24-1 to TRBJ2-3; possible D gene TRBD2, 5 bases. V was pared by 4 bases and J by 4 bases, with 17 bases between. The CDR3 is 16 amino acids. Looked up from germline, CDR1 is KGHDR and CDR2 is SFDVKD. The CDR3 nucleotides read TGTGCCACCAGTGAGTTCCGGGATCCGCTGGCAGATACGCAGTATTTT. Translating it yields CATSEFRDPLADTQYF.

This clone showed up many times. This chain links TRBV7-2 with TRBJ2-7, with D maybe TRBD2 (7 bases). Germline CDR1 reads SGHTA; CDR2 reads FQGNSA. The CDR3 is 13 amino acids. Trimming took 5 bases from V and 7 from J, leaving 15 bases between them. CDR3 in DNA: TGTGCCAGCAGCCAAAACGGGGGGCTTGAGCAGTACTTC. Encoded protein: CASSQNGGLEQYF.

This clone has more than one count but fewer than ten. The rearrangement links TRBV28 to TRBJ2-4, with D perhaps assigned TRBD1 or TRBD2 (6 bases each). CDR1 is MDHEN and CDR2 is SYDVKM in the germline V gene. There are 14 residues in the CDR3. Trimming took off 5 bases at V and 5 bases at J, with 13 bases between the two ends. The CDR3 loop reads CASSPRGAQNIQYF. The DNA of the CDR3 is TGTGCCAGCAGTCCGAGGGGGGCGCAAAACATTCAGTACTTC.

This clone has ten or more counts. The gene calls are TRBV2 and TRBJ2-4, with 12 bases that match TRBD1. Germline V lookup: CDR1 SNHLY, CDR2 FYNNEI. The CDR3 runs to 16 residues. V trimming: 7 bases; J trimming: 7 bases; junction bases outside the gene matches: 11. The CDR3 loop is CASTEGDRGLENIQYF. The CDR3 coding sequence is TGTGCCAGCACCGAGGGGGACAGGGGGCTTGAGAACATTCAGTACTTC.

In its sample, this clone ranks as medium-sized. This chain joins TRBV4-1 and TRBJ1-5; D call uncertain. V gave up 4 bases and J gave up 0 bases, with 10 bases separating them. The CDR3 has 15 residues. CDR1 and CDR2 (germline): MGHRA, YSYEKL. The DNA of the CDR3 is TGCGCCAGCAGCCCTGGGTTCTTTAGCAATCAGCCCCAGCATTTT. Translated, it gives CASSPGFFSNQPQHF.

This clone was observed a single time. Mismatch with germline at one junction end may stem from a read error. V is TRBV11-2 and J is TRBJ2-1, with no clear D. The germline CDR1 and CDR2 sequences are SGHAT and FQNNGV. This CDR3 comprises 12 residues. The CDR3 DNA sequence: TGTGCCAGCGGGTTTAGCTGTAATGAGCAGGTCTTC. It specifies CASGFSCNEQVF.

This clone was counted ten times or more. CDR3: CASSPPGEETQYF. CDR3 coding DNA: TGTGCCAGCTCACCACCGGGGGAAGAGACCCAGTACTTC. The chain couples TRBV18 to TRBJ2-5; D is possibly TRBD1 or TRBD2 (5 bases each). The germline CDR1 and CDR2 sequences are KGHSH and LQKENI. This CDR3 spans 13 amino acids. The V gene lost 0 bases and the J gene lost 3 bases, with 5 bases spanning the gap.

This clone has only a few counts. The chain joins TRBV27 to TRBJ2-7; 12 positions match TRBD2. V lost 8 bases, J lost 3 bases, and 5 bases stayed unmatched. This CDR3 has 14 amino acids. Germline V CDR1 and CDR2: MNHEY, SMNVEV (reference sequence). CDR3 loop: CASRRTSGNYEQYF. The CDR3 bases are TGTGCCAGCCGTAGGACTAGCGGGAACTACGAGCAGTACTTC.

The sample holds many counts of this clone. The V and J genes are TRBV28 and TRBJ2-3; 10 bases are a match to TRBD2. With 0 bases clipped from V and 6 bases from J, the junction kept 3 bases outside the gene matches. The CDR3 totals 15 residues. From germline, CDR1 is MDHEN and CDR2 SYDVKM. CDR3 sequence (DNA): TGTGCCAGCAGTTTATGGAGCGGGAGGGCTGATACGCAGTATTTT. This gives the protein CASSLWSGRADTQYF. The variable domain in full, completed from reference TRBV28 and TRBJ2-3, reads DVKVTQSSRYLVKRTGEKVFLECVQDMDHENMFWYRQDPGLGLRLIYFSYDVKMKEKGDIPEGYSVSREKKERFSLILESASTNQTSMYLCASSLWSGRADTQYFGPGTRLTVL.

The V and J genes are TRBV5-1 and TRBJ2-1; 9 bases fit TRBD1. V shed 6 bases, J shed 5 bases, and the junction held 3 bases outside the gene matches. Germline V gene lookup returns CDR1 SGHRS and CDR2 YFSETQ. This CDR3 comprises 13 residues. CDR3 residues: CASNRDRDNEQFF. The CDR3 DNA is TGCGCCAGCAACCGGGACAGGGACAATGAGCAGTTCTTC. Looking up the rest from reference TRBV5-1 and TRBJ2-1 gives the full variable domain: KAGVTQTPRYLIKTRGQQVTLSCSPISGHRSVSWYQQTPGQGLQFLFEYFSETQRNKGNFPGRFSGRQFSNSRSEMNVSTLELGDSALYLCASNRDRDNEQFFGPGTRLTVL.

The gene calls are TRBV20-1 and TRBJ2-3; the match to TRBD1 covers 9 bases. The germline gives CDR1 DFQATT, CDR2 SNEGSKA (reference sequence). With 7 bases clipped from V and 6 bases from J, the junction kept 8 bases outside the gene matches. The CDR3 is 13 amino acids. DNA of the CDR3: TGCAGTGAGGGTACAGGGGGCAGGGATACGCAGTATTTT. Protein sequence: CSEGTGGRDTQYF.

This clone was seen only a few times. The CDR3 DNA reads as TGTGCCAGCGGAGTTGACAGGAACTCACCCCTCCACTTT. This codes for CASGVDRNSPLHF. The gene calls are TRBV6-1 and TRBJ1-6, with a tentative D call TRBD1 (6 bases). Trimming pared 8 bases from V and 10 bases from J, leaving 15 bases between. This CDR3 comprises 13 residues. CDR1 MNHNS and CDR2 SASEGT come from the germline V gene.

The chain combines TRBV20-1 with TRBJ2-3, with D maybe TRBD1 (5 bases). This CDR3 is 15 amino acids long. Germline assignment: CDR1 DFQATT and CDR2 SNEGSKA (reference sequence). Trimming stripped 3 bases from V and 0 bases from J, with 13 bases between. In nucleotides, the CDR3 is TGCAGTGCTAGGGCAGACAGCGAGAGCACAGATACGCAGTATTTT. Translated: CSARADSESTDTQYF.

At least ten counts were recorded for this clone. The rearrangement uses TRBV7-6 and TRBJ2-5, with D uncertain. The CDR3 sequence is 15 residues long. Trimming removed 5 bases at V and 5 bases at J, with 18 bases between. Germline V lookup: CDR1 SGHVS, CDR2 FNYEAQ. For the CDR3, the DNA is TGTGCCAGCAGCCCAAATCAAGGGCCCTGGGAGACCCAGTACTTC. Translation: CASSPNQGPWETQYF.

CDR3 sequence (DNA): TGTGCCAGCAGTTACTCGGATCGTCGAGGCTACACCTTC. It codes for CASSYSDRRGYTF. The rearrangement uses TRBV6-2 or TRBV6-3 and TRBJ1-2; D unresolved. This CDR3 has 13 amino acids. V lost 0 bases and J 8 bases, leaving 10 bases between the germline ends. Per the germline V gene, CDR1 is MNHEY and CDR2 is SVGEGT.

Ten or more counts support this clone. One end of the junction varies from germline; a read error may be responsible. The chain carries TRBV5-7 and TRBJ1-1, with 8 positions matching TRBD1. TRBV5-7 is sorted into the ORF group, with uncertain function. The length of the CDR3 is 15 residues. The CDR3 DNA reads as TGTGGCAGCAGCGGCAGGGGGCGGGTGAACACTGAAGCTTTCTTT. Translating gives CGSSGRGRVNTEAFF.